The entry that follows covers one T cell receptor beta chain sequence. The V and J ends lost 5 bases and 6 bases respectively, with 10 bases between them. The CDR3 covers 12 residues. These data belong to a study of blood T cell repertoires in COVID-19. Sequencing was performed with immunoSEQ multiplex PCR; in TCRdb, only in-frame clones are kept and a portion is missing. The sample consists of around 81,000 clones, around four fifths of them appearing once. The sample taken for sequencing was peripheral blood. This TCR derives from a man aged 45-65 years with acute or convalescent COVID-19. The J gene is TRBJ1-1, the V gene TRBV12-3 or TRBV12-4, with unresolved D. CDR3 residues: CASSPTPPEAFF. Written as DNA, the CDR3 is TGTGCCAGCAGTCCCACACCGCCTGAAGCTTTCTTT.